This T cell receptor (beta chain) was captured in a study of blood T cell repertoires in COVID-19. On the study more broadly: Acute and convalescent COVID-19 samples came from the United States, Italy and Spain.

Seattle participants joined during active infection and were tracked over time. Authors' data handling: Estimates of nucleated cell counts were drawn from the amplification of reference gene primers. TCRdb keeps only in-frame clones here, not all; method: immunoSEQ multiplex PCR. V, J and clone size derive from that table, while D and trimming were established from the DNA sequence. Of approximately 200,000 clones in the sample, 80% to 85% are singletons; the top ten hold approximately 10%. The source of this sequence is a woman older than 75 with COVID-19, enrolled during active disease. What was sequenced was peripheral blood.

The CDR3 protein is CASSLAGQGDTEAFF. CDR3 nucleotides: TGTGCCAGCTCACTTGCGGGACAGGGTGACACTGAAGCTTTCTTT. The chain carries TRBV18 and TRBJ1-1, with 9 bases matching TRBD1. This CDR3 has 15 amino acids. V dropped 4 bases and J dropped 3; count of bases not matched to a gene: 6. Germline V gene lookup returns CDR1 KGHSH and CDR2 LQKENI.